The 12 T cell receptor beta chains given below trace back to one sample, sequenced in a study of OX40 agonist ivuxolimab in advanced cancers. Assay: immunoSEQ multiplex PCR; the TCRdb copy retains only in-frame clones and omits some. The sample has under 100,000 clones, nearly 90% seen once; the top ten hold about 0.3%. The sample consisted of CD4+ or CD8+ T cells sorted from blood, taken in a trial of the OX40 agonist ivuxolimab. The receptors originated from an adult with an advanced solid tumor such as melanoma, head and neck, liver or kidney cancer.

Worth noting for this clone: The same CDR3 arises from other DNA sequences in this sample as well. CDR3 residues: CASSVGPATNEKLFF. The CDR3, as DNA: TGTGCCAGCAGCGTAGGGCCCGCAACTAATGAAAAACTGTTTTTT. The rearrangement joins TRBV9 to TRBJ1-4; no firm D call. The CDR3 has 15 residues. Germline CDR1 is SGDLS and CDR2 is YYNGEE. Trimming pared 0 bases from V and 0 bases from J, leaving 6 bases between.

V and J are TRBV5-1 and TRBJ2-7; 11 bases fit TRBD1. The CDR3 totals 15 residues. Germline V gives CDR1 SGHRS, CDR2 YFSETQ. J gave up 3 bases and V 0 bases, and 2 bases lay outside the gene matches. The CDR3 loop is CASSLGDRGNYEQYF. The CDR3 DNA is TGCGCCAGCAGCTTGGGGGACAGGGGGAACTACGAGCAGTACTTC.

The CDR3, as DNA: TGTGCCAGCAGCCAAGGGGGGAATACGCAGTATTTT. Translated: CASSQGGNTQYF. V and J are TRBV14 and TRBJ2-3; D is tentatively TRBD1 or TRBD2 (5 bases each). The germline V and J ends were trimmed by 1 base and 7 bases, with 6 bases remaining between them. Germline-derived CDR1 and CDR2 are SGHDN and FVKESK. This CDR3 has 12 amino acids. Combining the CDR3 with reference TRBV14 and TRBJ2-3 gives the whole variable domain EAGVTQFPSHSVIEKGQTVTLRCDPISGHDNLYWYRRVMGKEIKFLLHFVKESKQDESGMPNNRFLAERTGGTYSTLKVQPAELEDSGVYFCASSQGGNTQYFGPGTRLTVL.

In DNA, the CDR3 is TGTGCCAGCAGTGATGGCAGGGGGCGCACTGAAGCTTTCTTT. This translates into CASSDGRGRTEAFF. This sequence joins TRBV2 and TRBJ1-1; 8 positions agree with TRBD1. Trimming removed 3 bases from V and 4 bases from J; junction bases left unmatched: 4. The CDR3 extends over 14 amino acids. Per germline, CDR1 SNHLY and CDR2 FYNNEI.

The chain links TRBV9 to TRBJ1-4; D call uncertain. The V end was cut by 0 bases, the J end by 11 bases, with 14 bases between. The V gene's germline CDR1 is SGDLS and CDR2 YYNGEE. CDR3 size: 14 residues. In DNA form, the CDR3 reads TGTGCCAGCAGCGTAGAATCCCAGACCCCTAAACTGTTTTTT. It specifies CASSVESQTPKLFF.

The CDR3 DNA sequence: TGTGCCAGAAGCCTGAACCAACAGGGGAAAGAGACCCAGTACTTC. Translated, it gives CARSLNQQGKETQYF. The chain carries TRBV5-3 and TRBJ2-5; 7 bases are a match to TRBD1. TRBV5-3 is noted as an ORF with a role that remains uncertain. Unmatched junction bases numbered 9, after V lost 4 bases and J lost 3 bases. CDR3 length: 15 residues.

This clone occurred a few times. V is TRBV20-1 and J is TRBJ2-5; no firm D call. This CDR3 has 10 amino acids. Trimming cost V 5 bases and J 8 bases, with 9 bases left between them. Germline CDR1 reads DFQATT; CDR2 reads SNEGSKA (reference sequence). Written as DNA, the CDR3 is TGCAGTGCTCAAATGAAAACCCAGTACTTC. Amino acid sequence: CSAQMKTQYF.

The V and J genes are TRBV6-6 and TRBJ1-2; D possibly corresponds to TRBD1 (6 bases). Germline V gives CDR1 MNHNY, CDR2 SVGAGI (reference sequence). CDR3 size: 15 residues. V was clipped by 0 bases and J by 3 bases, with 11 bases between them. This CDR3 is CASSYSKAGDYGYTF. CDR3 sequence (DNA): TGTGCCAGCAGTTACTCGAAGGCAGGGGACTATGGCTACACCTTC.

In its sample, this clone was seen once. V usage is TRBV19 and J usage is TRBJ2-6; D possibly uses TRBD1 or TRBD2 (5 bases each). This CDR3 has 14 amino acids. Deletions cut 7 bases from V and 2 bases from J, with 9 bases between. The V gene's germline CDR1 is LNHDA and CDR2 SQIVND (reference sequence). The CDR3 coding sequence is TGTGCCAGTATTCCGGGGCCTGGGGCCAACGTCCTGACTTTC. Translation gives CASIPGPGANVLTF.

V gene TRBV27 combines with J gene TRBJ1-1; 7 bases match TRBD1. Per germline, CDR1 MNHEY and CDR2 SMNVEV (reference sequence). Trimming removed 6 bases from V and 0 bases from J; junction bases left unmatched: 10. The CDR3 has 16 amino acids. CDR3 loop: CASRREGQRMNTEAFF. CDR3 nucleotides: TGTGCCAGCAGGAGAGAGGGACAGAGAATGAACACTGAAGCTTTCTTT.

The chain is built from TRBV27 and TRBJ2-7, with a weak D call TRBD2 (5 bases). Trimming stripped 6 bases from V and 7 bases from J, with 19 bases between. This CDR3 has 14 amino acids. Germline V lookup: CDR1 MNHEY, CDR2 SMNVEV (reference sequence). As DNA, the CDR3 is TGTGCCAGCAGCCCTACCGATCTTTCGGGAGAGCAGTACTTC. Residues: CASSPTDLSGEQYF.

The rearrangement joins TRBV6-6 to TRBJ1-2; 9 bases line up with TRBD1. The V gene end was trimmed by 6 bases and the J gene end by 4 bases; junction bases not matched to a gene: 9. The CDR3 runs to 15 residues. The germline CDR1 and CDR2 sequences are MNHNY and SVGAGI (reference sequence). The CDR3 DNA reads as TGTGCCAGCAGCGAGCCGGGACAGGGTTCCTATGGCTACACCTTC. Its translation: CASSEPGQGSYGYTF.